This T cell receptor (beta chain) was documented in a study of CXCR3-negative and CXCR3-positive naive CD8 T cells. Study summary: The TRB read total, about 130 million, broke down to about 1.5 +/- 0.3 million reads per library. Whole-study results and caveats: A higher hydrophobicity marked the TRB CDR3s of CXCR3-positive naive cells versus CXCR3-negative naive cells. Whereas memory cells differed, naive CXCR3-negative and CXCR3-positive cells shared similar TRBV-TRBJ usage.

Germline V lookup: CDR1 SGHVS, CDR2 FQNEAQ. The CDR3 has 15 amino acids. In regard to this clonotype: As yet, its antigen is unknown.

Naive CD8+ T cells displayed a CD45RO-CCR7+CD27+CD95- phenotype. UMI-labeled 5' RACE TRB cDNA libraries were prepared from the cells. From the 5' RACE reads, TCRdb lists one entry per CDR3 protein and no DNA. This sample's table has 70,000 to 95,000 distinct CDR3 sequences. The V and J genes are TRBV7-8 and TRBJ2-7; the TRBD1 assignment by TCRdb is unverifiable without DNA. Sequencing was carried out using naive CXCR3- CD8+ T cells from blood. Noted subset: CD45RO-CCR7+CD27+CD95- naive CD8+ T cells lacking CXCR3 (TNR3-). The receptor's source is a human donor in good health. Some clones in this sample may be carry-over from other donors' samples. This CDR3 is CASSSTRDRGYEQYF.